This T cell receptor (beta chain) was captured in a study of T cell responses to AZD1222 COVID-19 vaccine. Study-wide background: Second-dose intervals near 4 or 12 weeks were combined.

TCRdb's table, derived via immunoSEQ multiplex PCR, lists solely in-frame clones and lacks some. The table includes over 150,000 clones, 85% to 95% detected once. With 8 bases clipped from V and 3 bases from J, the junction kept 10 bases outside the gene matches. Looked up from germline, CDR1 is MNHEY and CDR2 is SVGAGI. The CDR3 is 15 amino acids. Source: peripheral blood, taken on day 0 of AZD1222 vaccination. The chain combines TRBV6-5 with TRBJ1-5; 7 nucleotides line up with TRBD1. This TCR derives from an adult in good health. The CDR3 DNA sequence: TGTGCCAGCGCCCAGGGACAGCTACACAATCAGCCCCAGCATTTT. Translated, it gives CASAQGQLHNQPQHF.